This TCR beta chain stems from a study of early T cells in non-severe SARS-CoV-2 infection. Individual cDNA molecules carried attached unique molecular identifiers. Each CDR3 protein is one row after TCRdb ran MiXCR on the 5' RACE reads. The sample lists about 60,000 distinct CDR3 sequences, around 12% occurring once. Germline CDR1 is MDHEN and CDR2 is SYDVKM. V lost 4 bases to trimming and J lost 5 bases, with 12 bases between them. CDR3 length: 13 amino acids. This clonotype was detected ten times or more. This TCR came from an adult who was a healthcare worker with PCR-confirmed SARS-CoV-2 infection or an uninfected control (not recorded which). Sequencing was carried out using whole blood. The V call is TRBV28, the J call TRBJ2-7; the D is unclear. CDR3 nucleotide sequence: TGTGCCAGCAGTTCCCGGCCTGCCAACGAGCAGTACTTC. This encodes CASSSRPANEQYF. The variable domain in full, completed from reference TRBV28 and TRBJ2-7, reads DVKVTQSSRYLVKRTGEKVFLECVQDMDHENMFWYRQDPGLGLRLIYFSYDVKMKEKGDIPEGYSVSREKKERFSLILESASTNQTSMYLCASSSRPANEQYFGPGTRLTVT.